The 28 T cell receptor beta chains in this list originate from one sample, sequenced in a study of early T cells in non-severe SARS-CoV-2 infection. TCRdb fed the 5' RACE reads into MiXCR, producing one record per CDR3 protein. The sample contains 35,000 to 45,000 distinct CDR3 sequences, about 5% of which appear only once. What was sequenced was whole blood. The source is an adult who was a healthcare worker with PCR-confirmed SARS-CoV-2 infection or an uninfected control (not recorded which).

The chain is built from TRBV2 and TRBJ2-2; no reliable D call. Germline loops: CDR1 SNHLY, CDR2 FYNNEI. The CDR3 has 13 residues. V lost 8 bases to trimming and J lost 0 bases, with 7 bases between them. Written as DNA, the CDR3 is TGTGCCAGCGGCTACACGAACACCGGGGAGCTGTTTTTT. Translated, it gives CASGYTNTGELFF.

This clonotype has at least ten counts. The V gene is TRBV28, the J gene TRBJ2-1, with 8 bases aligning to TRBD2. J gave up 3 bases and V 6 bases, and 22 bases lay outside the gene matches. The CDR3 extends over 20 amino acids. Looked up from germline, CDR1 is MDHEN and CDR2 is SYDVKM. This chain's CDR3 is CASSPGELAALPALYNEQFF. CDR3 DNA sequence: TGTGCCAGCAGCCCAGGGGAACTAGCGGCTCTCCCTGCCCTCTACAATGAGCAGTTCTTC.

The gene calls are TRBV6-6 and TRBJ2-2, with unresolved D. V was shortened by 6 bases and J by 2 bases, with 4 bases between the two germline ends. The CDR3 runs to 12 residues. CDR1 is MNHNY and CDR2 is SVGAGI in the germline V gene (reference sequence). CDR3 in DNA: TGTGCCAGCAGGAGAAACACCGGGGAGCTGTTTTTT. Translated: CASRRNTGELFF.

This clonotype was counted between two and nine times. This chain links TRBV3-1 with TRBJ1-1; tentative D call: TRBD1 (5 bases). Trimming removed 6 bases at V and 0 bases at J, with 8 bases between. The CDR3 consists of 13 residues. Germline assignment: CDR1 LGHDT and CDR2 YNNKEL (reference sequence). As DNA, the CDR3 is TGTGCCAGCAGTCGACAGCTGAACACTGAAGCTTTCTTT. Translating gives CASSRQLNTEAFF.

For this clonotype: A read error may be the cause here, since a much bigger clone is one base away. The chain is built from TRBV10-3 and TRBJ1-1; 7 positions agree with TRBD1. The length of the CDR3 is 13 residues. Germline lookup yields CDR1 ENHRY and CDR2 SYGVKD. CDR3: CAIRGTANSEAFF. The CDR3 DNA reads TGTGCCATCAGGGGGACAGCGAACTCTGAAGCTTTCTTT.

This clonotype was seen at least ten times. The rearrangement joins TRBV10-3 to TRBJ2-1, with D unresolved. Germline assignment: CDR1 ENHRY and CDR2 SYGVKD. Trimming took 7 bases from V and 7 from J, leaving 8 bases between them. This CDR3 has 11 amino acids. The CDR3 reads CAITGENEQFF. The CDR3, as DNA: TGTGCCATCACTGGGGAAAATGAGCAGTTCTTC.

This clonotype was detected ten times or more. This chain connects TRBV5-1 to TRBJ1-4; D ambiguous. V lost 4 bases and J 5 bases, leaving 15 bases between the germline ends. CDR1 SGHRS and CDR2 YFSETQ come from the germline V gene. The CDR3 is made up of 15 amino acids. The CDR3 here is CASSLTYWANEKLFF. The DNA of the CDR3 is TGCGCCAGCAGCCTAACGTATTGGGCGAATGAAAAACTGTTTTTT.

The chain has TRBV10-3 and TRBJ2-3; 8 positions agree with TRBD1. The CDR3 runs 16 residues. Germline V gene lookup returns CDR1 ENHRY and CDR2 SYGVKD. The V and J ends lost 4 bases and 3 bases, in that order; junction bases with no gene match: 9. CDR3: CAISGGTGLITDTQYF. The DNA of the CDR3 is TGTGCCATCAGTGGGGGGACAGGTTTAATAACAGATACGCAGTATTTT.

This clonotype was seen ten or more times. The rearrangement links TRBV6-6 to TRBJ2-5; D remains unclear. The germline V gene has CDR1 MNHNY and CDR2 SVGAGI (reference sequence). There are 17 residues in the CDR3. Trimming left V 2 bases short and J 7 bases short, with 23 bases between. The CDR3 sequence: CASSYNTWGSAKRTQYF. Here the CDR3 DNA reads TGTGCCAGCAGTTACAACACCTGGGGTTCCGCCAAGAGGACCCAGTACTTC.

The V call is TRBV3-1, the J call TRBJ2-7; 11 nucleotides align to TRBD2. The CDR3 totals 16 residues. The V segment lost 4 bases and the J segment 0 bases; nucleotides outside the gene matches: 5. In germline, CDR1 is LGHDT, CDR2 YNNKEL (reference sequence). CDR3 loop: CASSRMTSGASYEQYF. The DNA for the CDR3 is TGTGCCAGCAGCCGGATGACTAGCGGGGCCTCCTACGAGCAGTACTTC.

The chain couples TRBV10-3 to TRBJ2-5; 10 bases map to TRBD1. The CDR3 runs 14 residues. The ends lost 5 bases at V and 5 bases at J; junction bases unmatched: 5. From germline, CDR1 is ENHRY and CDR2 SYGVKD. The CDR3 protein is CAISRGTGDETQYF. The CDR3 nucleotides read TGTGCCATCAGTAGAGGGACAGGGGACGAGACCCAGTACTTC.

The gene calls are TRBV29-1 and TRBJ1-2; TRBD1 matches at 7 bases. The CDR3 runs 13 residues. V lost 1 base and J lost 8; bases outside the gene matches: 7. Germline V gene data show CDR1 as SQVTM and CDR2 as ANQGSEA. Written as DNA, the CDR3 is TGCAGCGTTGAAGGGACCGGGACAGTCGGCTACACCTTC. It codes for CSVEGTGTVGYTF.

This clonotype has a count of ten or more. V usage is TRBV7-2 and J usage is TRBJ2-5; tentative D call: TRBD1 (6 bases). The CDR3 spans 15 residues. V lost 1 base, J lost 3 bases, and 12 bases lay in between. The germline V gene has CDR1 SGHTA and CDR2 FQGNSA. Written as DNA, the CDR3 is TGTGCCAGCAGCTTAGGAGGGACACCCGAAGAGACCCAGTACTTC. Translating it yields CASSLGGTPEETQYF.

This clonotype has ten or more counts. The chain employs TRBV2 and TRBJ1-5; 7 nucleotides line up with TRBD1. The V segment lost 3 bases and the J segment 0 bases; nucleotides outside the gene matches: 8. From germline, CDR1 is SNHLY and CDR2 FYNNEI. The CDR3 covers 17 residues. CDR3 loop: CASSDTGAPLSNQPQHF. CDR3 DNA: TGTGCCAGCAGTGATACAGGGGCTCCCCTTAGCAATCAGCCCCAGCATTTT.

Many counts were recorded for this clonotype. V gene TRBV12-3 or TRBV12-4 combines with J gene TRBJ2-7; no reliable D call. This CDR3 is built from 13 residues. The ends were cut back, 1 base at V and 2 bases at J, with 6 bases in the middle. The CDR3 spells CASSLGVPYEQYF. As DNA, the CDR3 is TGTGCCAGCAGTTTAGGGGTCCCCTACGAGCAGTACTTC.

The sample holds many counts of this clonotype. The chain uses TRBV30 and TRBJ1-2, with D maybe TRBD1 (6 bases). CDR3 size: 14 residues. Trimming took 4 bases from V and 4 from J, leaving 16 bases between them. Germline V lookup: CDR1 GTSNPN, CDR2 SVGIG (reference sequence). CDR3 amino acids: CAWKPLGGIYGYTF. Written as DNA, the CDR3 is TGTGCCTGGAAGCCCCTAGGGGGAATCTATGGCTACACCTTC.

CDR3: CASSLGGLNYEQYF. The CDR3 DNA sequence: TGTGCCAGCAGTTTAGGGGGGCTAAACTACGAGCAGTACTTC. The gene calls are TRBV12-3 or TRBV12-4 and TRBJ2-7; tentative D call: TRBD1 (6 bases). Trimming shortened V by 1 base and J by 3 bases, and 10 bases separated the two germline ends. This CDR3 region has 14 residues.

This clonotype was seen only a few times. CDR3 in amino acids: CAWSDRDLRTDTQYF. The CDR3 nucleotides are TGTGCCTGGAGTGACAGGGACCTTCGCACAGATACGCAGTATTTT. The rearrangement uses TRBV30 and TRBJ2-3; maybe TRBD1 (6 bases). In germline, CDR1 is GTSNPN, CDR2 SVGIG (reference sequence). Trimming cost V 1 base and J 1 base, with 12 bases left between them. The CDR3 is made up of 15 amino acids.

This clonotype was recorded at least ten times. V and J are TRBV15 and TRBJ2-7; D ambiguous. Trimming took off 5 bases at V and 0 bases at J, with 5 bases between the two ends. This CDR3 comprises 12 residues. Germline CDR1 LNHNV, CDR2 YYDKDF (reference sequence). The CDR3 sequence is CATSGSSYEQYF. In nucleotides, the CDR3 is TGTGCCACCAGCGGATCCTCCTACGAGCAGTACTTC.

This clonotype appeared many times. CDR3 region: CSAPGTGVNTEAFF. Here the CDR3 DNA reads TGCAGTGCTCCCGGCACAGGGGTGAACACTGAAGCTTTCTTT. The chain uses TRBV20-1 and TRBJ1-1; 7 nucleotides line up with TRBD1. V shed 5 bases, J shed 0 bases, and the junction held 6 bases outside the gene matches. The CDR3 runs to 14 residues. In germline, CDR1 is DFQATT, CDR2 SNEGSKA (reference sequence).

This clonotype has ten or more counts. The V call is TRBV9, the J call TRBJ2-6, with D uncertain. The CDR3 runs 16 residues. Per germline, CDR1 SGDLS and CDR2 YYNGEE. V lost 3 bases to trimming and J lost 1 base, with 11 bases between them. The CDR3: CASSASSVSGANVLTF. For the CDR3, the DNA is TGTGCCAGCAGCGCCTCCTCAGTATCTGGGGCCAACGTCCTGACTTTC. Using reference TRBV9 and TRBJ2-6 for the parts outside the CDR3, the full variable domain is DSGVTQTPKHLITATGQRVTLRCSPRSGDLSVYWYQQSLDQGLQFLIQYYNGEERAKGNILERFSAQQFPDLHSELNLSSLELGDSALYFCASSASSVSGANVLTFGAGSRLTVL.

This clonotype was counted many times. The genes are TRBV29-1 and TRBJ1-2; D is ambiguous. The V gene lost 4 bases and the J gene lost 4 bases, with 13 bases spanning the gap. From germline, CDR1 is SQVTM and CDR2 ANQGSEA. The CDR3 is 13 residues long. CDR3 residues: CSVVFGSVYGYTF. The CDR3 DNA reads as TGCAGCGTTGTCTTCGGGTCTGTCTATGGCTACACCTTC.

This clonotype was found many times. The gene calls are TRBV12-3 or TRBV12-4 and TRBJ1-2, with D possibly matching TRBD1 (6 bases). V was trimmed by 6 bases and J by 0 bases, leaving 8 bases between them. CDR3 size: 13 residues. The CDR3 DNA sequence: TGTGCCAGCAGCCGGGACACTAACTATGGCTACACCTTC. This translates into CASSRDTNYGYTF.

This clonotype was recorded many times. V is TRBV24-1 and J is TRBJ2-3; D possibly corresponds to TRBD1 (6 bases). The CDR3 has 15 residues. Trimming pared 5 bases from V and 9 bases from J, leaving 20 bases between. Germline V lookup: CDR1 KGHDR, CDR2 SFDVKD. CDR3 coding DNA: TGTGCCACCAGTGCCCCGAGGACAGATGGGGAGACGCAGTATTTT. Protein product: CATSAPRTDGETQYF.

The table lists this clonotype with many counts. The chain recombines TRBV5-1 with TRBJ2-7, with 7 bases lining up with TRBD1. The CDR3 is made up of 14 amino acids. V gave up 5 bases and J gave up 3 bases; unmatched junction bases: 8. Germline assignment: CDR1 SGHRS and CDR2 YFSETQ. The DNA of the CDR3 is TGCGCCAGCAGGAGGGGACAGTTAGACTACGAGCAGTACTTC. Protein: CASRRGQLDYEQYF. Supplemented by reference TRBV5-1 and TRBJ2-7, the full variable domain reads KAGVTQTPRYLIKTRGQQVTLSCSPISGHRSVSWYQQTPGQGLQFLFEYFSETQRNKGNFPGRFSGRQFSNSRSEMNVSTLELGDSALYLCASRRGQLDYEQYFGPGTRLTVT.

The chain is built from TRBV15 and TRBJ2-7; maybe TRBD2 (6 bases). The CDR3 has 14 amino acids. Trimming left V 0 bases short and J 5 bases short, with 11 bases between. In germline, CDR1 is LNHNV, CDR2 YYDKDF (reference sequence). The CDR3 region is CATSREGGEDEQYF. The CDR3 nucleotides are TGTGCCACCAGCAGAGAGGGGGGAGAGGACGAGCAGTACTTC.

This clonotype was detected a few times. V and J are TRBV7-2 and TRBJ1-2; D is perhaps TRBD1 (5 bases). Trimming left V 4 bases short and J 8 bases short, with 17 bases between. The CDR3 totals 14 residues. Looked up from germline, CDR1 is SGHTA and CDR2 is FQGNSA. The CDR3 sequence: CASSSPGSAKGYTF. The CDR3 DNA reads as TGTGCCAGCAGCTCCCCAGGGTCGGCTAAGGGCTACACCTTC.

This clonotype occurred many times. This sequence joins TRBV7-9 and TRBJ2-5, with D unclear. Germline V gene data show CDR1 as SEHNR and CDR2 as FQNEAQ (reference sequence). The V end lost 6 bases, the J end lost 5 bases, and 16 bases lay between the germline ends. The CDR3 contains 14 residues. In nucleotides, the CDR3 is TGTGCCAGCAGTAGGGCATCCGTAGGGGAGACCCAGTACTTC. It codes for CASSRASVGETQYF.